The clone carrying this TCR beta chain showed up just a few times. This specimen belongs to a study of blood T cells in healthy people across ages. Alongside a J-beta primer mix, a sample-barcoded 5' primer served in a second PCR lasting about 7 to 11 cycles. TCRdb reanalysed the 5' RACE reads using MiXCR and keeps one entry per CDR3 protein. The sample has more than 800,000 distinct CDR3 sequences, 35% to 55% seen once. CDR1 is SGDLS, CDR2 YYNGEE, per germline. This CDR3 comprises 15 residues. Trimming left V 3 bases short and J 12 bases short, with 21 bases between. What was sequenced was blood. The gene calls are TRBV9 and TRBJ1-4; D is perhaps TRBD1 (5 bases). This clonotype originated in a woman aged 55-69 years in good health. CDR3: CASSGTGTGADQLFF. CDR3 nucleotide sequence: TGTGCCAGCAGCGGAACCGGGACCGGCGCTGACCAACTGTTTTTT. Variable domain in full (rest from reference TRBV9 and TRBJ1-4): DSGVTQTPKHLITATGQRVTLRCSPRSGDLSVYWYQQSLDQGLQFLIQYYNGEERAKGNILERFSAQQFPDLHSELNLSSLELGDSALYFCASSGTGTGADQLFFGSGTQLSVL.